The 17 T cell receptor beta chains in this list originate from one sample, sequenced in a study of shared clonotypes between healthy human individuals. The method was immunoSEQ multiplex PCR; TCRdb's version includes in-frame clones alone and lacks a portion of them. The sample holds approximately 1,500,000 clones; roughly 95% are singletons and the top ten take more than 0.9%. The sequenced material came from naive CD4+ T cells sorted from blood. Subset of the sample: CD45RA+ positively selected. These TCRs come from a man aged 25-40 years in good health.

CDR3 loop: CASSHGEGRDTQYF. The CDR3 bases are TGTGCCAGCTCTCACGGGGAGGGGAGAGATACGCAGTATTTT. The chain is built from TRBV11-2 and TRBJ2-3; 7 bases agree with TRBD2. The CDR3 covers 14 residues. CDR1 and CDR2 from the germline V gene are SGHAT and FQNNGV. V lost 8 bases and J lost 5; bases outside the gene matches: 10.

This clone has just one count. Other DNA sequences in the same sample also yield this CDR3. The gene calls are TRBV4-1 and TRBJ1-5; TRBD1 is a possible D gene (5 bases). The CDR3 spans 16 residues. Per germline, CDR1 MGHRA and CDR2 YSYEKL. Trimming pared 0 bases from V and 0 bases from J, leaving 9 bases between. The DNA of the CDR3 is TGCGCCAGCAGCCAAGACCCAGGGAATAGCAATCAGCCCCAGCATTTT. It specifies CASSQDPGNSNQPQHF.

The chain uses TRBV7-2 and TRBJ2-5; maybe TRBD2 (5 bases). Deletions cut 10 bases from V and 5 bases from J, with 14 bases between. In germline, CDR1 is SGHTA, CDR2 FQGNSA. This CDR3 has 12 amino acids. CDR3 in amino acids: CATERAGETQYF. The CDR3 DNA sequence: TGTGCCACCGAGAGGGCCGGGGAGACCCAGTACTTC.

The chain is built from TRBV15 and TRBJ1-1; tentatively, D is TRBD1 (5 bases). The V gene's germline CDR1 is LNHNV and CDR2 YYDKDF (reference sequence). The CDR3 spans 15 residues. V lost 0 bases to trimming and J lost 1 base, with 9 bases between them. As DNA, the CDR3 is TGTGCCACCAGCAGAGAACACAGGAGGAACACTGAAGCTTTCTTT. As protein: CATSREHRRNTEAFF.

As to this clone: Additional DNA sequences in this sample encode the identical CDR3. This rearrangement joins TRBV5-1 to TRBJ2-7, with 14 positions matching TRBD2. V shed 3 bases and J 5 bases; nucleotides not matched to a gene: 7. This CDR3 is built from 16 residues. The germline V gene has CDR1 SGHRS and CDR2 YFSETQ. CDR3 region: CASSSGLAGDLDEQYF. The CDR3, as DNA: TGCGCCAGCAGCTCGGGACTAGCGGGAGATCTTGACGAGCAGTACTTC.

The chain couples TRBV7-2 to TRBJ2-7, with D perhaps TRBD2 (5 bases). This CDR3 is built from 18 residues. Germline CDR1 and CDR2: SGHTA and FQGNSA. Trimming removed 5 bases from V and 1 base from J, with 24 bases in between. The CDR3 DNA sequence: TGTGCCAGCAGCCGCTGGAGGACTTCCCAGCCACTTTCCTACGAGCAGTACTTC. Translated, it gives CASSRWRTSQPLSYEQYF.

A note on this clone: An end of the junction does not agree with germline; a read error may underlie this. J is TRBJ2-1 and V is TRBV18, with D perhaps matching TRBD2 (6 bases). Germline CDR1 and CDR2: KGHSH and LQKENI. CDR3 size: 15 residues. DNA of the CDR3: TGTGCCAGCTCGCCACTTCGGGAGTTTTACAATGAGCAGTTCTTC. It specifies CASSPLREFYNEQFF.

V and J are TRBV19 and TRBJ1-1, with D possibly matching TRBD1 (5 bases). Trimming stripped 5 bases from V and 1 base from J, with 14 bases between. CDR3 length: 15 amino acids. Germline V gene sequence: CDR1 LNHDA, CDR2 SQIVND (reference sequence). The CDR3 DNA is TGTGCCAGTAGTTCCGGGGACCGGCGGAACACTGAAGCTTTCTTT. This gives the protein CASSSGDRRNTEAFF.

The chain combines TRBV21-1 with TRBJ2-3; TRBD1 is the table's D call and was not checked against the DNA. TRBV21-1 is a known pseudogene. The CDR3 is made up of 13 amino acids. The CDR3 protein is CANHRGIWDTQYF. CDR3 DNA: TGTGCCAACCACAGGGGAATTTGGGATACGCAGTATTTT.

V and J are TRBV7-2 and TRBJ2-7, with 9 bases aligning to TRBD2. Germline-derived CDR1 and CDR2 are SGHTA and FQGNSA. The CDR3 consists of 16 residues. Trimming removed 0 bases from V and 2 bases from J; junction bases left unmatched: 5. The CDR3 DNA reads TGTGCCAGCAGCTTAGCGGGACTAGCTCTCACCTACGAGCAGTACTTC. Translation: CASSLAGLALTYEQYF.

The chain joins TRBV10-3 to TRBJ2-1; 8 bases align to TRBD2. This CDR3 has 14 residues. The germline V gene encodes CDR1 ENHRY and CDR2 SYGVKD. V was clipped by 7 bases and J by 7 bases; unmatched bases: 9. In DNA, the CDR3 is TGTGCCATCAACCCGGGAGGGGTAGGGAATGAGCAGTTCTTC. This codes for CAINPGGVGNEQFF.

The gene calls are TRBV5-1 and TRBJ2-1; 16 positions match TRBD2. The CDR3 is made up of 18 amino acids. Germline CDR1 reads SGHRS; CDR2 reads YFSETQ. The trim removed 4 bases at V and 3 bases at J, leaving 7 bases unmatched. The CDR3 DNA is TGCGCCAGCAGCCTAGGGACTAGCGGGAGGGCCCTCTACAATGAGCAGTTCTTC. Translation gives CASSLGTSGRALYNEQFF.

J is TRBJ1-1 and V is TRBV18; D unclear. The CDR3 totals 15 residues. V lost 4 bases, J lost 2 bases, and 14 bases lay in between. Germline assignment: CDR1 KGHSH and CDR2 LQKENI. The CDR3 loop is CASSRAFRSNTEAFF. CDR3 sequence (DNA): TGTGCCAGCTCACGGGCTTTTAGGTCAAACACTGAAGCTTTCTTT.

The chain employs TRBV5-1 and TRBJ1-4; TRBD1 agrees at 8 bases. This CDR3 has 15 amino acids. CDR1 and CDR2 (germline): SGHRS, YFSETQ. V was pared by 3 bases and J by 2 bases, with 3 bases of the junction left unmatched. This CDR3 reads CASSSQGDTNEKLFF. As DNA, the CDR3 is TGCGCCAGCAGCTCACAGGGGGATACTAATGAAAAACTGTTTTTT.

The chain carries TRBV25-1 and TRBJ2-2, with 8 bases aligning to TRBD2. The V gene end was trimmed by 1 base and the J gene end by 6 bases; junction bases not matched to a gene: 10. The germline V gene has CDR1 MGHDK and CDR2 SYGVNS. The CDR3 loop spans 17 amino acids. The CDR3, as DNA: TGTGCCAGCAGTGAATTGAGGTCGGGAGGGTACCCCGGGGAGCTGTTTTTT. This sequence encodes CASSELRSGGYPGELFF.

The genes are TRBV30 and TRBJ2-7; D is perhaps TRBD1 (7 bases). V lost 3 bases and J lost 4, with 22 bases in between. The germline gives CDR1 GTSNPN, CDR2 SVGIG (reference sequence). CDR3 length: 16 amino acids. In DNA form, the CDR3 reads TGTGCCTGGAGGAGAAAAACAGGGGACTCTCCTTACGAGCAGTACTTC. Translated, it gives CAWRRKTGDSPYEQYF.

In the case of this clone: The same CDR3 arises from other DNA sequences in this sample as well. The rearrangement joins TRBV9 to TRBJ2-2, with D hard to call. Germline V gene lookup returns CDR1 SGDLS and CDR2 YYNGEE. Trimming took off 0 bases at V and 1 base at J, with 4 bases between the two ends. This CDR3 has 14 residues. CDR3 nucleotides: TGTGCCAGCAGCGTAGTCAGGAACACCGGGGAGCTGTTTTTT. Translation: CASSVVRNTGELFF. Complete variable domain (other parts from reference TRBV9 and TRBJ2-2): DSGVTQTPKHLITATGQRVTLRCSPRSGDLSVYWYQQSLDQGLQFLIQYYNGEERAKGNILERFSAQQFPDLHSELNLSSLELGDSALYFCASSVVRNTGELFFGEGSRLTVL.